The present TCR beta chain was sequenced within a study of response to subunit inactivated influenza vaccine. One entry per CDR3 protein results from TCRdb running MiXCR on the RT-PCR reads. The sample holds under 200,000 distinct CDR3 sequences; 9.5% to 13% are singletons and the top ten take around 12%. This clonotype was detected ten times or more. Its antigen is as yet unknown. Per germline, CDR1 SGHDT and CDR2 YYEEEE. The CDR3 has 14 amino acids. V lost 5 bases and J 1 base, leaving 12 bases between the germline ends. Study conclusions and caveats: After each seasonal influenza vaccination, few new T cells are recruited, the authors suggested.

This clonotype originated in a man aged 45-65 years who received an inactivated influenza vaccine. The source material was non-naive T cells sorted from PBMCs, sampled around seven weeks after vaccination. The chain joins TRBV5-6 to TRBJ1-1; D is undetermined. CDR3 sequence: CASSSPQGNTEAFF. CDR3 nucleotide sequence: TGTGCCAGCAGTTCCCCCCAAGGGAACACTGAAGCTTTCTTT.